The present TCR beta chain was sequenced within a study of T-cell memory formation after mild COVID-19. Study observations and caveats: Clones shrinking between day 15 and 85 showed a balanced CD4/CD8 split, and those that grew later tilted toward CD4+.

Trimming at V came to 7 bases and at J to 2 bases, leaving 20 bases not matched to a gene. This CDR3 spans 19 amino acids. Germline V CDR1 and CDR2: SGDLS, YYNGEE. This clonotype was recorded a few times. Its target is unknown. TCRdb re-called the 5' RACE reads through MiXCR, storing one row per CDR3 protein. The table has around 100,000 distinct CDR3 sequences, 20% to 25% seen once. The TCR comes from a man aged 18 to 29 who had mild COVID-19 (a few samples of this study predate the infection). Cell type and time point are not known. Sequencing input: PBMCs or a T cell subset sorted from them (not recorded which). The gene calls are TRBV9 and TRBJ2-5; 10 bases are shared with TRBD2. CDR3 sequence reads: CASLLEGSGGPKVQETQYF. The CDR3 DNA sequence: TGTGCCAGCCTTCTAGAGGGTAGCGGGGGGCCGAAGGTTCAAGAGACCCAGTACTTC.